This T cell receptor beta chain was obtained from a study of OX40 agonist ivuxolimab in advanced cancers. Background on the study: The study treated patients with ivuxolimab, an agonistic anti-OX40 (CD134) antibody. In three patients, partial responses were observed, one with hepatocellular carcinoma and two with cutaneous melanoma.

Study conclusions and caveats: In the 0.1 to 3.0 mg/kg range, CD4+ and CD8+ blood T cells had expanded clonally by week 6.

Here immunoSEQ multiplex PCR was the method, and the copy in TCRdb shows in-frame clones only, minus some. The repertoire includes 40,000 or so clones, over 80% of them detected once, and about two fifths sits in the top ten. Germline V gene data show CDR1 as MNHEY and CDR2 as SVGAGI. V was cut by 2 bases and J by 1 base, with 3 bases left in between. The CDR3 extends over 14 amino acids. This clone appeared a single time. What it binds is unknown. This receptor was identified in an adult with an advanced solid tumor such as melanoma, head and neck, liver or kidney cancer. Material: CD4+ or CD8+ T cells sorted from blood, obtained in a trial of the OX40 agonist ivuxolimab. J is TRBJ1-6 and V is TRBV6-5; D call uncertain. CDR3 DNA sequence: TGTGCCAGCAGTTACCTGTCCTATAATTCACCCCTCCACTTT. This codes for CASSYLSYNSPLHF.